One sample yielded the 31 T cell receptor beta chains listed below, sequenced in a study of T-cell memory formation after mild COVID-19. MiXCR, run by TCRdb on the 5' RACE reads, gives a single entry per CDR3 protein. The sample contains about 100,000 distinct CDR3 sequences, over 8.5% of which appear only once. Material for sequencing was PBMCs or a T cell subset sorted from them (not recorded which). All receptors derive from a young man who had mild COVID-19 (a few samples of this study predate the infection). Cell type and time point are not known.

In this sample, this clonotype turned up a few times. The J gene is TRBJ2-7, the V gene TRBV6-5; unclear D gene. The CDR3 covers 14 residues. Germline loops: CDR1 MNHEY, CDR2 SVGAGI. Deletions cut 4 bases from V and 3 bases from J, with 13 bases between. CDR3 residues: CASSSISPVYEQYV. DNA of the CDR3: TGTGCCAGCAGTTCTATCAGTCCCGTCTACGAGCAGTACGTC.

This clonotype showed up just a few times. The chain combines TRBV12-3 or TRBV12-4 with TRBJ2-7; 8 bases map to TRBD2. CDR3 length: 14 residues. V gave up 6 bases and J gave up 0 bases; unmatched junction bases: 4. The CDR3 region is CASRLLAGSYEQYV. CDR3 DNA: TGTGCCAGCAGACTTCTAGCGGGCTCCTACGAGCAGTACGTC.

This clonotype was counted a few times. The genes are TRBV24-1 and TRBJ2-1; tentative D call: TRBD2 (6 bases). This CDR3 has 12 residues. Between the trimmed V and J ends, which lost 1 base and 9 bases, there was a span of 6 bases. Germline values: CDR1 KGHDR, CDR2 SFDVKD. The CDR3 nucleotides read TGTGCCACCAGTGATTTCGGGGGTGAGCAGTTCTTC. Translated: CATSDFGGEQFF.

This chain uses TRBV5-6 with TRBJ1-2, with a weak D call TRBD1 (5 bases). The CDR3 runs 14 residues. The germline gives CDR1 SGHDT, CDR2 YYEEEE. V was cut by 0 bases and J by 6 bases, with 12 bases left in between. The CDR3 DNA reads TGTGCCAGCAGCTTGGCGGGCTGGGACCATGGCTACACCTTC. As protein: CASSLAGWDHGYTF.

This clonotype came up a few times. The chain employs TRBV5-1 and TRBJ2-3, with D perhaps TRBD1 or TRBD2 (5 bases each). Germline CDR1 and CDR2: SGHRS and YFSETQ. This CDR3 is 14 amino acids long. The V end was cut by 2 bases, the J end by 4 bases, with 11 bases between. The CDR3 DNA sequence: TGCGCCAGCAGCTTCAATAGGGGACCAGATACGCAGTATTTT. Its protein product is CASSFNRGPDTQYF.

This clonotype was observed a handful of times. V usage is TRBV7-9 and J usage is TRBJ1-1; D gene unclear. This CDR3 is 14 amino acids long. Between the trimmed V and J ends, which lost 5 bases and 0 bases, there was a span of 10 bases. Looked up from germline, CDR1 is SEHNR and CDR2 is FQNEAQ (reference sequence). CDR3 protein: CASSQRNLNTEAFF. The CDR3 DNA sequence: TGTGCCAGCAGCCAGAGGAACTTGAACACTGAAGCTTTCTTT. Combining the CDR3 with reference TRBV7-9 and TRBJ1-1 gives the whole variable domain DTGVSQNPRHKITKRGQNVTFRCDPISEHNRLYWYRQTLGQGPEFLTYFQNEAQLEKSRLLSDRFSAERPKGSFSTLEIQRTEQGDSAMYLCASSQRNLNTEAFFGQGTRLTVV.

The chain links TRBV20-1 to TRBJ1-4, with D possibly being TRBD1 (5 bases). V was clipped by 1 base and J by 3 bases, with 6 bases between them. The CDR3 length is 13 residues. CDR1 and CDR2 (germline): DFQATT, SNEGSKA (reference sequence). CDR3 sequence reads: CSARGDPNEKLFF. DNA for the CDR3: TGCAGTGCTAGAGGGGACCCTAATGAAAAACTGTTTTTT.

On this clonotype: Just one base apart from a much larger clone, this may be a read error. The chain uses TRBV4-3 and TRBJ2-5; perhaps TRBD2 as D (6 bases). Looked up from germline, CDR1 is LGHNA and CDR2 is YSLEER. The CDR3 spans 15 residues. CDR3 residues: CAISQDPRGGETQYF. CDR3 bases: TGCGCCATCAGCCAAGATCCGAGGGGAGGCGAGACCCAGTACTTC.

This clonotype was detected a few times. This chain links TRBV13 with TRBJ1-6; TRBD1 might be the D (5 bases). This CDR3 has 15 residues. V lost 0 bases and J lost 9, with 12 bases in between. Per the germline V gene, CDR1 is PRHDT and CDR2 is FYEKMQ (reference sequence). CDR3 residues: CASSLGHSRGSPLHF. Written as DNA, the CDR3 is TGTGCCAGCAGCTTAGGCCATTCAAGGGGTTCACCCCTCCACTTT.

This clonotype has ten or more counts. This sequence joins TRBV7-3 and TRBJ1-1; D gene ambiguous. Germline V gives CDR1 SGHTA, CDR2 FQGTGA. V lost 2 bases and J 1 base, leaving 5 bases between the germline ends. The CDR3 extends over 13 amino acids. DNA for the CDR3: TGTGCCAGCAGCTTATCAGCGAACACTGAAGCTTTCTTT. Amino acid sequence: CASSLSANTEAFF.

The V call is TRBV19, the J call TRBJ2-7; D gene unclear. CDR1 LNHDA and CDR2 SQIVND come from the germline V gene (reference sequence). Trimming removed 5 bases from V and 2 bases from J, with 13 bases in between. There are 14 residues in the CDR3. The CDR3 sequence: CASSQRGSAYEQYF. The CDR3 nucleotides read TGTGCCAGTAGTCAGCGAGGATCTGCCTACGAGCAGTACTTC.

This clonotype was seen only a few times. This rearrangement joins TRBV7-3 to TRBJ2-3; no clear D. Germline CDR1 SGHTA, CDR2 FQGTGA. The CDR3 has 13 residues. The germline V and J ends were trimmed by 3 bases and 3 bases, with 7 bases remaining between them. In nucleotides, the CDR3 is TGTGCCAGCAGCTTTAGGGTGACAGATACGCAGTATTTT. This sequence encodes CASSFRVTDTQYF.

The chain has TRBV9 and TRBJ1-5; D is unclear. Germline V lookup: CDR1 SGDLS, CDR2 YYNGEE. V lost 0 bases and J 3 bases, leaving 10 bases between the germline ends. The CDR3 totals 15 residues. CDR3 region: CASSVGPGSNQPQHF. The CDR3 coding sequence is TGTGCCAGCAGCGTAGGACCCGGGTCCAATCAGCCCCAGCATTTT.

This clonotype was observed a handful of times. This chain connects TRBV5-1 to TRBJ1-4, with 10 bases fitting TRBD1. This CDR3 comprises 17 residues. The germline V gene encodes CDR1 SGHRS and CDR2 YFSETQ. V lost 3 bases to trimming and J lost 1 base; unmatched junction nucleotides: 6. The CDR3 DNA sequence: TGCGCCAGCAGCTCTACGGACAGGGGGGAAACTAATGAAAAACTGTTTTTT. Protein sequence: CASSSTDRGETNEKLFF.

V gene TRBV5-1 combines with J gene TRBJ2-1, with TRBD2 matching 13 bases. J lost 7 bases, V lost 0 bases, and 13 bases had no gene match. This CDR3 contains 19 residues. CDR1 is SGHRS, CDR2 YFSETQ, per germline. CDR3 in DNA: TGCGCCAGCAGCTTGGTTCTGGGGCCGGGACTAGCGGGGAATAATGAGCAGTTCTTC. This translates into CASSLVLGPGLAGNNEQFF.

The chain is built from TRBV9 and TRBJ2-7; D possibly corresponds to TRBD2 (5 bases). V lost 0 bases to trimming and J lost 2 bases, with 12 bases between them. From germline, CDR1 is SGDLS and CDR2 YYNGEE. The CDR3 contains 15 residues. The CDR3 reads CASSVAGVPAYEQYF. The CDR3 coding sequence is TGTGCCAGCAGCGTAGCCGGGGTCCCCGCCTACGAGCAGTACTTC.

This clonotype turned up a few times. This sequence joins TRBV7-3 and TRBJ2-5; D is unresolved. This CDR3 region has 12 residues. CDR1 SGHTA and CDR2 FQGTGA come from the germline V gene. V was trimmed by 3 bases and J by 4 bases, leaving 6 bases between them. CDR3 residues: CASSFFGETQYF. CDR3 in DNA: TGTGCCAGCAGCTTCTTTGGAGAGACCCAGTACTTC. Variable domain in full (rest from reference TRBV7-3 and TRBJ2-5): GAGVSQTPSNKVTEKGKYVELRCDPISGHTALYWYRQSLGQGPEFLIYFQGTGAADDSGLPNDRFFAVRPEGSVSTLKIQRTERGDSAVYLCASSFFGETQYFGPGTRLLVL.

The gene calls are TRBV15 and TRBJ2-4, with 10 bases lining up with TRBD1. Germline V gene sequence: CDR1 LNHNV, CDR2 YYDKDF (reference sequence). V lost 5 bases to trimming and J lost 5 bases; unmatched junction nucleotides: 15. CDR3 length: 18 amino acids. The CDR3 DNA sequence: TGTGCCACCAGCCTCCGTCCGGGACAGGGGACGGAGGAAAACATTCAGTACTTC. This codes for CATSLRPGQGTEENIQYF.

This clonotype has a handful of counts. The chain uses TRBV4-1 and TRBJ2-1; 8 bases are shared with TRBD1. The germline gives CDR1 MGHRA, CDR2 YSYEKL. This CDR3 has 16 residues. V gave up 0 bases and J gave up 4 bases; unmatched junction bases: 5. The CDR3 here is CASSQDSGGGYNEQFF. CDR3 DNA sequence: TGCGCCAGCAGCCAAGATTCAGGGGGCGGTTACAATGAGCAGTTCTTC.

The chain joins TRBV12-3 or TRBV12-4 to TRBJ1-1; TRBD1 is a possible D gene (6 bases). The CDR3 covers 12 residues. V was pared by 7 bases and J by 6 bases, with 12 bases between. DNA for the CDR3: TGTGCCAGCACCCTGGGGGGCCCTGAAGCTTTCTTT. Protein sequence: CASTLGGPEAFF.

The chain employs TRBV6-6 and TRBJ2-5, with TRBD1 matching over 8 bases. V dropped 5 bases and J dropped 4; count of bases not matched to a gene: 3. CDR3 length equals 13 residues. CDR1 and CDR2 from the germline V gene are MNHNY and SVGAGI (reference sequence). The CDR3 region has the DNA TGTGCCAGCAGTGGACAGGGTGTAGAGACCCAGTACTTC. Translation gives CASSGQGVETQYF.

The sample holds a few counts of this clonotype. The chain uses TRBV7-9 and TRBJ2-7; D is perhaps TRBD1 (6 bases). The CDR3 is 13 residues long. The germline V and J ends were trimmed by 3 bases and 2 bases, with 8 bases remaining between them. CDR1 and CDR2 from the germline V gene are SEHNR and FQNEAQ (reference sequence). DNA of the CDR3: TGTGCCAGCAGCTTTCGGGACACCTACGAGCAGTACTTC. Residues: CASSFRDTYEQYF.

The CDR3 DNA follows: TGTGCCAGCAGCAAAGGGGCTGTGGACACTGAAGCTTTCTTT. It codes for CASSKGAVDTEAFF. This sequence joins TRBV12-3 or TRBV12-4 and TRBJ1-1, with TRBD1 as a possible D gene (5 bases). The CDR3 has 14 amino acids. V was cut by 6 bases and J by 3 bases, with 14 bases left in between.

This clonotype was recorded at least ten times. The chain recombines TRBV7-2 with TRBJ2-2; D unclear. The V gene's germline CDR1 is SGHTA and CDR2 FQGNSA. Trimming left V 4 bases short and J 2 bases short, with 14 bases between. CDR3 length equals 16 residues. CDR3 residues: CASSSPRAGNTGELFF. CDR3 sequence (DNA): TGTGCCAGCAGCTCTCCCCGGGCAGGCAACACCGGGGAGCTGTTTTTT.

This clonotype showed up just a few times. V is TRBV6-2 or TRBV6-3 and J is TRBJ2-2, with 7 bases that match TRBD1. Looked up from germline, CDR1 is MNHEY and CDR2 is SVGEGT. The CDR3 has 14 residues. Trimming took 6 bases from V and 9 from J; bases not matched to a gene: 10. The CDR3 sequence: CASRAPTGFRELFF. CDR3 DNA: TGTGCCAGCAGGGCCCCGACAGGGTTCAGGGAGCTGTTTTTT.

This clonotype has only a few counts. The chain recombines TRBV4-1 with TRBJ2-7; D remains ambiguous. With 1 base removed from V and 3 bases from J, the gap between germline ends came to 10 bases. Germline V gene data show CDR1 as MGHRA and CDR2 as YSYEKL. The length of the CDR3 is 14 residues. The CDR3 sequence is CASSQGTLGYEQYF. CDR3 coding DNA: TGCGCCAGCAGCCAAGGGACCTTGGGCTACGAGCAGTACTTC.

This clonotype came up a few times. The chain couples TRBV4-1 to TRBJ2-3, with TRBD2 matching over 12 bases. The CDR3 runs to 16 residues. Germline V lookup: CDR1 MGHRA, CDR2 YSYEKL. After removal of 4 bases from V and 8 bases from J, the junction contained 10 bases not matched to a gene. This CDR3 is CASSPYLAGGPGTQYF. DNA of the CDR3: TGCGCCAGCAGCCCATATCTAGCGGGGGGGCCGGGTACGCAGTATTTT.

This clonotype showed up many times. The DNA for the CDR3 is TGTGCCAGCAGCTGGACAGAAGAGACCCAGTACTTC. Translation gives CASSWTEETQYF. The chain is built from TRBV7-9 and TRBJ2-5, with D possibly being TRBD1 (6 bases). The CDR3 runs 12 residues. Germline assignment: CDR1 SEHNR and CDR2 FQNEAQ (reference sequence). The germline V and J ends were trimmed by 4 bases and 3 bases, with 6 bases remaining between them. Full variable domain (remainder filled in from reference TRBV7-9 and TRBJ2-5): DTGVSQNPRHKITKRGQNVTFRCDPISEHNRLYWYRQTLGQGPEFLTYFQNEAQLEKSRLLSDRFSAERPKGSFSTLEIQRTEQGDSAMYLCASSWTEETQYFGPGTRLLVL.

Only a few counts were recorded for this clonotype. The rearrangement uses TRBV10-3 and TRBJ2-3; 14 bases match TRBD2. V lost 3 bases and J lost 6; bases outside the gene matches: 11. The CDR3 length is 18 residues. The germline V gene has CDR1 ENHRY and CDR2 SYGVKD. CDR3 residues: CAISDPGLAGGFMDTQYF. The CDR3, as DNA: TGTGCCATCAGTGACCCCGGACTAGCGGGGGGCTTTATGGATACGCAGTATTTT.

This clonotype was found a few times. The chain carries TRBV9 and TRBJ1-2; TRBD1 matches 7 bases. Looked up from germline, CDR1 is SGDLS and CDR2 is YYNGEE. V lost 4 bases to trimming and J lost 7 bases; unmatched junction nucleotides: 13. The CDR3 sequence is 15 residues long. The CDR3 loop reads CASSPGQEHLGGYTF. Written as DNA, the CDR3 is TGTGCCAGCAGCCCCGGACAGGAACATTTAGGTGGCTACACCTTC. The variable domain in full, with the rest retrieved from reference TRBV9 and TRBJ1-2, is DSGVTQTPKHLITATGQRVTLRCSPRSGDLSVYWYQQSLDQGLQFLIQYYNGEERAKGNILERFSAQQFPDLHSELNLSSLELGDSALYFCASSPGQEHLGGYTFGSGTRLTVV.

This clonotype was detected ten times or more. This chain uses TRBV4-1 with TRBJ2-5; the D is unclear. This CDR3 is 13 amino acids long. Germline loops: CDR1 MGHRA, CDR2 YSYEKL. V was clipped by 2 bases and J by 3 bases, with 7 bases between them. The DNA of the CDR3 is TGCGCCAGCAGCCAACGCAGAAAAGAGACCCAGTACTTC. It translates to CASSQRRKETQYF.